The 6 T cell receptor beta chains below come from one sample, sequenced in a study of blood T cell repertoires in COVID-19. The assay was immunoSEQ multiplex PCR, and TCRdb's table has in-frame clones only and misses some. The sample lists around 200,000 clones, around nine tenths seen once, with more than 3% in the top ten. Sequenced: peripheral blood. Source of these receptors: a man between 65 and 80 years old with acute or convalescent COVID-19.

There are a few counts of this clone. V and J are TRBV5-4 and TRBJ1-5, with D possibly TRBD1 on 5 matching bases. Germline V gene lookup returns CDR1 SGHNT and CDR2 YYREEE (reference sequence). CDR3 length: 17 residues. The V and J ends lost 0 bases and 3 bases respectively, with 16 bases between them. The CDR3 nucleotides read TGTGCCAGCAGCTTGGGAGGCGGCCAGGGCGTCAATCAGCCCCAGCATTTT. As protein: CASSLGGGQGVNQPQHF.

This rearrangement joins TRBV30 to TRBJ1-6; D perhaps matches TRBD1 (6 bases). The germline V and J ends were trimmed by 8 bases and 7 bases, with 12 bases remaining between them. Germline CDR1 reads GTSNPN; CDR2 reads SVGIG (reference sequence). CDR3 length: 12 amino acids. This CDR3 reads CAGDRLNSPLHF. CDR3 DNA: TGTGCCGGTGACAGGCTCAATTCACCCCTCCACTTT.

The chain combines TRBV7-2 with TRBJ2-5, with a tentative D call TRBD2 (6 bases). Looked up from germline, CDR1 is SGHTA and CDR2 is FQGNSA. V was pared by 0 bases and J by 7 bases, with 9 bases between. The CDR3 contains 13 residues. This CDR3 reads CASSLALGGTQYF. CDR3 DNA sequence: TGTGCCAGCAGCTTAGCGCTCGGGGGGACCCAGTACTTC.

The rearrangement joins TRBV11-2 to TRBJ2-5; 9 bases are a match to TRBD1. V shed 5 bases and J 4 bases; nucleotides not matched to a gene: 5. Germline assignment: CDR1 SGHAT and CDR2 FQNNGV. The CDR3 consists of 14 residues. The CDR3 spells CASSPHRGPETQYF. In nucleotides, the CDR3 is TGTGCCAGCAGCCCGCACAGGGGGCCAGAGACCCAGTACTTC.

The chain uses TRBV7-9 and TRBJ2-2; tentative D call: TRBD2 (6 bases). CDR1 and CDR2 from the germline V gene are SEHNR and FQNEAQ (reference sequence). The ends were cut back, 6 bases at V and 0 bases at J, with 11 bases in the middle. This CDR3 spans 15 amino acids. This CDR3 is CASRSSDSNTGELFF. CDR3 DNA sequence: TGTGCCAGCAGGTCTAGCGACTCGAACACCGGGGAGCTGTTTTTT.

The chain carries TRBV24-1 and TRBJ2-7, with 7 bases aligning to TRBD1. Germline lookup yields CDR1 KGHDR and CDR2 SFDVKD. V lost 4 bases to trimming and J lost 2 bases; unmatched junction nucleotides: 7. This CDR3 has 15 residues. CDR3 sequence reads: CATSDSTGITYEQYF. The CDR3 DNA reads as TGTGCCACCAGTGACTCGACAGGGATCACCTACGAGCAGTACTTC.